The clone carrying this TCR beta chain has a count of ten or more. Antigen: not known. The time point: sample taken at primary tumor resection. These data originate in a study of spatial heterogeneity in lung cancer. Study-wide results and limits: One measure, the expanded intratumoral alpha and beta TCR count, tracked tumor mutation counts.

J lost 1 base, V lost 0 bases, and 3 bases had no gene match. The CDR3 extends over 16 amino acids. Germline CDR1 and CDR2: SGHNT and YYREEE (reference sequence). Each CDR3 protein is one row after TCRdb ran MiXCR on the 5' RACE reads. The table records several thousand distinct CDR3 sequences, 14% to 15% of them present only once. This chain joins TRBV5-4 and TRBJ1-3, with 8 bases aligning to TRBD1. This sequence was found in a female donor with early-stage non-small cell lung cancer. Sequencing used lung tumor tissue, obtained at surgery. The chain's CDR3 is CASSLAGGWSGNTIYF. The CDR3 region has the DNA TGTGCCAGCAGCTTGGCAGGGGGCTGGTCTGGAAACACCATATATTTT.